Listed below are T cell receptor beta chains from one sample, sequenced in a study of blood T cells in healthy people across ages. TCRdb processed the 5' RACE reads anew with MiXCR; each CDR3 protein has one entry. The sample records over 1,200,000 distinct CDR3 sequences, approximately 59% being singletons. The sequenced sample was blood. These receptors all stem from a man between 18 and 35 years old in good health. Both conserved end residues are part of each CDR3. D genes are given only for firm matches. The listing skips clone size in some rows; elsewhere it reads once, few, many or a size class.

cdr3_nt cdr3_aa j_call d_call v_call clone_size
TGTGCCAGCAGCCGAAGAAAGGGACTAGCGGGGGTTGAGACCCAGTACTTC CASSRRKGLAGVETQYF TRBJ2-5 TRBD2 TRBV3-1 once
TGTGCCGGCAGCCAAGATGCCTACACTAACTATGGCTACACCTTC CAGSQDAYTNYGYTF TRBJ1-2 . TRBV3-1 .
TGTGCCAGCAGCCAAGACTGGAGTGATGAAAAACTGTTTTTT CASSQDWSDEKLFF TRBJ1-4 . TRBV4-2 few
TGTGCCAGCAGTCTCCAACCCGGGACATGCGGCTACACCTTC CASSLQPGTCGYTF TRBJ1-2 . TRBV28 .
TGCAGTGCTTCACCGGACAGACACATTCAGTACTTC CSASPDRHIQYF TRBJ2-4 . TRBV20-1 .
TGCGCCAGCAGCCAAGATCACAGGGGCTCCTACAATGAGCAGTTCTTC CASSQDHRGSYNEQFF TRBJ2-1 TRBD1 TRBV4-3 .
TGCAGTGCTAGGCGGGGACTAGCGGCCTACGATGAGCAGTTCTTC CSARRGLAAYDEQFF TRBJ2-1 TRBD2 TRBV20-1 .
TGTGCCACCAGTGGACCAGGGGAATTGGATGAGCAGTTCTTC CATSGPGELDEQFF TRBJ2-1 . TRBV15 .
TGTGTCAGCAGTCCCCACTTGGCGGGTAGGACAGATACGCAGTATTTT CVSSPHLAGRTDTQYF TRBJ2-3 . TRBV27 .
TGCAGCGTTGCATATTTACTGGACCAAGAGACCCAGTACTTC CSVAYLLDQETQYF TRBJ2-5 . TRBV29-1 few
TGTGCCAGCAGTTCGACTAGCGGGGAGGAGCAGTACTTC CASSSTSGEEQYF TRBJ2-5 TRBD2 TRBV28 .
TGTGCCAGCAGTTACTCGAACGATCAGCCCCAGCATTTT CASSYSNDQPQHF TRBJ1-5 . TRBV6-6 once
TGTGCCAGCAGCTTAGGTACTAGCGGGGTCTCCTACGAGCAGTACTTC CASSLGTSGVSYEQYF TRBJ2-7 TRBD2 TRBV7-9 .
TGTGCCGGCAAGGTGTTGCAGGGGGCGTCCGAGACCCAGTACTTC CAGKVLQGASETQYF TRBJ2-5 TRBD1 TRBV27 .
TGTGCCTCGAGTGGAGGGCCCCCTAGCACAGATACGCAGTATTTT CASSGGPPSTDTQYF TRBJ2-3 . TRBV10-3 .